The present T cell receptor beta chain was sequenced within a study of persistence of HIV-infected CD4 T cells. Study-level background: Median time on suppressive ART was over seven years. Anti-CD3/anti-CD28 stimulation activated a higher proportion of cells than antigen stimulation, with lower memory fraction.

This nonspecific control used anti-CD3/anti-CD28 bead stimulation of CD4+ T cells. Sorting selected CD4+ T cells upregulating both CD40 ligand and CD69. Stimulated PBMCs had first been depleted of CD8+ T cells. For around 17 hours, CD8-depleted PBMCs received anti-CD28/CD49d costimulation, a CD40-blocking antibody and enfuvirtide. Notes on this clone: What it binds is unknown.

The libraries were made with immunoSEQ version 4 in survey mode. Profiled with immunoSEQ multiplex PCR; TCRdb holds only in-frame clones, not every one. In the table there are roughly 43,000 clones, around 89% of which are singletons. V shed 4 bases and J shed 0 bases, with 10 bases lying between them. There are 14 residues in the CDR3. CDR1 KGHSH and CDR2 LQKENI come from the germline V gene. The sequence derives from an adult man with HIV who was CMV-seropositive. V and J are TRBV18 and TRBJ2-7; TRBD1 might be the D (5 bases). The sequences come from CD4+ T cells sorted from PBMCs after approximately 19-hour stimulation, collected from a patient who received antiretroviral therapy. In nucleotides, the CDR3 is TGTGCCAGCTCACTGACAGTAGACTCCTACGAGCAGTACTTC. Protein: CASSLTVDSYEQYF.